This entry is about one TCR beta chain. Antigen: not known. The source of the sample is a study of T cell responses to AZD1222 COVID-19 vaccine. General study points: Recipients of AZD1222 seropositive at baseline numbered only 5 to 7. Vaccine-associated CD4 TCRs spanned spike, dominant at 160-218 and 743-854. Possibly, clonal diversity was underestimated; donors were largely white British and included more females. Two doses of AZD1222 preceded a rise in Spike-specific TCR breadth and depth.

Sequenced by immunoSEQ multiplex PCR; TCRdb stores in-frame clones only, minus some. The profile shows approximately 50,000 clones, over 80% of them singletons. J gave up 8 bases and V 6 bases, and 31 bases lay outside the gene matches. The CDR3 covers 21 residues. Germline V gives CDR1 SNHLY, CDR2 FYNNEI. The sequence derives from an adult in good health. Sequenced here: peripheral blood, sampled on day 0 of AZD1222 vaccination. The chain carries TRBV2 and TRBJ2-1, with 7 bases identical to TRBD2. The CDR3, as DNA: TGTGCCAGCAGAACAATACCTGGGTCTAGCGGTACAATGACCGAGGTCTATGAGCAGTTCTTC. The encoded protein is CASRTIPGSSGTMTEVYEQFF.